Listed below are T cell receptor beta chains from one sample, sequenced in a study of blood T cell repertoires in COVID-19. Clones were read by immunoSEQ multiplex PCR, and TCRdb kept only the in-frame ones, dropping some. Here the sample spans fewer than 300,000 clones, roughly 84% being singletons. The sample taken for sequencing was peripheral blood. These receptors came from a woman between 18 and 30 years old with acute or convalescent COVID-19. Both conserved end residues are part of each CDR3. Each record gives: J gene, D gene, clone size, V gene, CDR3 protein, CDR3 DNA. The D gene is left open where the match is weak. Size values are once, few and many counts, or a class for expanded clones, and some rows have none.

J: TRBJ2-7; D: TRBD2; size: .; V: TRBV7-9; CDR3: CASSFATSGRLEQYF; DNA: TGTGCCAGCAGCTTCGCGACTAGCGGGAGACTAGAGCAGTACTTC
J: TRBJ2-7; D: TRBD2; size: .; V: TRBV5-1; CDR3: CASSWGGSGLRYEQYF; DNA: TGCGCCAGCAGCTGGGGGGGTTCCGGACTTCGCTACGAGCAGTACTTC
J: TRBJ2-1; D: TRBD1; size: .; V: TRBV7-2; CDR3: CASSLAPSGGGGNEQFF; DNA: TGTGCCAGCAGCTTAGCGCCGTCAGGGGGCGGCGGGAATGAGCAGTTCTTC
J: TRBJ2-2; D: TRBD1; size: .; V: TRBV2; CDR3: CASSEDRGSGELFF; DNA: TGTGCCAGCAGTGAGGACAGGGGAAGCGGGGAGCTGTTTTTT
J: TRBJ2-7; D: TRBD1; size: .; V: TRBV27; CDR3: CASSKPGQSFHEQYF; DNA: TGTGCCAGCAGCAAGCCGGGACAGTCCTTCCACGAGCAGTACTTC
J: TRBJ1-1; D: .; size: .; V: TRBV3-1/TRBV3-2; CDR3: CASSQDTQGNTEAFF; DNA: TGTGCCAGCAGCCAAGATACACAGGGGAACACTGAAGCTTTCTTT
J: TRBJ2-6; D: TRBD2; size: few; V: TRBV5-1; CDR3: CASSIPTSGSRLGSGANVLTF; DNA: TGCGCCAGCAGCATACCGACTAGCGGGAGCCGTCTGGGTTCTGGGGCCAACGTCCTGACTTTC
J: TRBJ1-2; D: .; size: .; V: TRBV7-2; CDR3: CASSGANYGYTF; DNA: TGTGCCAGCTCTGGAGCTAACTATGGCTACACCTTC
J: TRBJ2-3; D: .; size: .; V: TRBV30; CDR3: CAWSAGLGTDTQYF; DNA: TGTGCCTGGAGTGCAGGTTTGGGCACAGATACGCAGTATTTT
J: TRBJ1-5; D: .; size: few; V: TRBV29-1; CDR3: CSVRGDGNQPQHF; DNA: TGCAGCGTTCGGGGGGATGGCAATCAGCCCCAGCATTTT
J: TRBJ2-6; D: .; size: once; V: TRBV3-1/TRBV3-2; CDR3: CASRGGRSWGSVAGANVLTF; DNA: TGTGCCAGCAGGGGAGGACGGTCCTGGGGCTCAGTCGCTGGGGCCAACGTCCTGACTTTC
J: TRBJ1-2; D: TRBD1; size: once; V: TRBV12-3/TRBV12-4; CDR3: CASSWTGYVGYTF; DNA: TGTGCCAGCAGTTGGACAGGGTACGTTGGCTACACCTTC
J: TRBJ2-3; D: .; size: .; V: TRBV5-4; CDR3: CASRQGQGGSAGGSADTQYF; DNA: TGTGCCAGCAGACAGGGACAGGGCGGTTCAGCGGGAGGTAGCGCAGATACGCAGTATTTT
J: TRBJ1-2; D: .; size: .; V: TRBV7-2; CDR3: CASSLDPGDYGYTF; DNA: TGTGCCAGCAGCTTAGACCCCGGGGACTATGGCTACACCTTC
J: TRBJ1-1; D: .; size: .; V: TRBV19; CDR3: CASSGAGRISEAFF; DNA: TGTGCCAGTAGTGGCGCGGGGCGGATTTCTGAAGCTTTCTTT
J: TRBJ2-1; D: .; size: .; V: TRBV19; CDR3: CASSSGSYNEQFF; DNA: TGTGCCAGTAGTAGCGGGTCCTACAATGAGCAGTTCTTC
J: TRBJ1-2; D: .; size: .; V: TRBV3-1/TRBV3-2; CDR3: CASSQVEYGYTF; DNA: TGTGCCAGCAGCCAAGTGGAGTACGGCTACACCTTC
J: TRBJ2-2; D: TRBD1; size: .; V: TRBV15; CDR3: CATSRAGTGLFAGELFF; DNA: TGTGCCACCAGCAGAGCCGGGACAGGCCTTTTCGCCGGGGAGCTGTTTTTT
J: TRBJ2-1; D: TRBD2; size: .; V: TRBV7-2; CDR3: CASSVTSGTHNEQFF; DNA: TGTGCCAGCAGCGTCACTAGCGGGACCCACAATGAGCAGTTCTTC
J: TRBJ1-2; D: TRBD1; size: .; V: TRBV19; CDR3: CASSIPGTGRGYTF; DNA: TGTGCCAGTAGTATCCCGGGGACAGGGAGGGGCTACACCTTC
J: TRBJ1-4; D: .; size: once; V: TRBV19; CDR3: CASKGQATNEKLFF; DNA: TGTGCCAGTAAGGGGCAGGCAACTAATGAAAAACTGTTTTTT
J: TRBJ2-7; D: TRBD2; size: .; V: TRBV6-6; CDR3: CASRNEREDSYEQYF; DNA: TGTGCCAGCAGGAATGAGCGGGAGGACTCCTACGAGCAGTACTTC
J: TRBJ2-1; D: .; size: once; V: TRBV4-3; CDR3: CASSQDRQVNWNEQFF; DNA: TGCGCCAGCAGCCAAGATCGACAGGTGAATTGGAATGAGCAGTTCTTC
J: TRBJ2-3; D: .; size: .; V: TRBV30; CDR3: CAWSRGTDTQYF; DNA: TGTGCCTGGAGCCGCGGGACGGATACGCAGTATTTT
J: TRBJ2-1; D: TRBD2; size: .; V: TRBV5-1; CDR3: CASSFLAGVVNEQFF; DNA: TGCGCCAGCAGCTTTTTAGCGGGAGTGGTCAATGAGCAGTTCTTC
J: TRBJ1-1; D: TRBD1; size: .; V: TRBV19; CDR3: CASSTFAPGTGGLNTEAFF; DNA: TGTGCCAGTAGTACTTTTGCCCCCGGGACAGGAGGATTAAACACTGAAGCTTTCTTT
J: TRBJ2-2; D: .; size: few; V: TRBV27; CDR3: CASRGRNTGELFF; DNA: TGTGCCAGCCGGGGGAGGAACACCGGGGAGCTGTTTTTT
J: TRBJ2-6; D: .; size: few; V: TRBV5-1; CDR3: CASSLAGYGSGANVLTF; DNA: TGCGCCAGCAGCTTAGCGGGCTACGGCTCTGGGGCCAACGTCCTGACTTTC
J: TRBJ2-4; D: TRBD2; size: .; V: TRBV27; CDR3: CASSPQGGLADIAKNIQYF; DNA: TGTGCCAGCAGTCCGCAAGGCGGACTAGCGGATATAGCCAAAAACATTCAGTACTTC
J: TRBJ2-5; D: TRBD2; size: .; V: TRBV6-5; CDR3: CASRKGTTQETQYF; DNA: TGTGCCAGCAGAAAAGGGACTACCCAAGAGACCCAGTACTTC
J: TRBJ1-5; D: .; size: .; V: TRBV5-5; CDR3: CASSSTGNQPQHF; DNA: TGTGCCAGCAGCTCTACAGGCAATCAGCCCCAGCATTTT
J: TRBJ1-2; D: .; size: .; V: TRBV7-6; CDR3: CASSFGFLYGYTF; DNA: TGTGCCAGCAGCTTCGGGTTCCTCTATGGCTACACCTTC
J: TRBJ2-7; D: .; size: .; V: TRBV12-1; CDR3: CASSWGLAGGSYEQYF; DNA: TGTGCCAGCAGCTGGGGACTAGCGGGAGGGTCCTACGAGCAGTACTTC
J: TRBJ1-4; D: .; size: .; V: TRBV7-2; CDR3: CASSYGGIGKLFF; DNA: TGTGCCAGCAGCTACGGAGGGATCGGAAAACTGTTTTTT
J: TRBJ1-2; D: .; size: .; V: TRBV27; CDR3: CASSSWTAPYGYTF; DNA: TGTGCCAGCAGTTCCTGGACAGCTCCCTATGGCTACACCTTC
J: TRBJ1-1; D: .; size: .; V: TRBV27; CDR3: CASSLSANTEAFF; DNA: TGTGCCAGCAGTTTAAGCGCCAACACTGAAGCTTTCTTT
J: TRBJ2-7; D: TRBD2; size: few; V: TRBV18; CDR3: CASSPSAAGGREQYF; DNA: TGTGCCAGCTCACCTTCGGCAGCGGGAGGGCGTGAGCAGTACTTC
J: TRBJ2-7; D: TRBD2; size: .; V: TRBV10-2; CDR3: CASSGWTSGTYEQYF; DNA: TGCGCCAGCAGTGGGTGGACTAGCGGGACCTACGAGCAGTACTTC
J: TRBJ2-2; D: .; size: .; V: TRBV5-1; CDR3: CASSSHTGMNTGELFF; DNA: TGCGCCAGCAGCTCCCACACAGGGATGAACACCGGGGAGCTGTTTTTT
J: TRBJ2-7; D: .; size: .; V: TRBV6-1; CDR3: CASSEQGPGEQYF; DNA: TGTGCCAGCAGTGAACAAGGCCCAGGCGAGCAGTACTTC
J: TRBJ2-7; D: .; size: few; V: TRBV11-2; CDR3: CASSLVSGFSYEQYF; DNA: TGTGCCAGCAGCTTAGTCTCAGGGTTTAGCTACGAGCAGTACTTC
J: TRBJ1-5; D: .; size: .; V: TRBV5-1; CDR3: CASSLTGQSNQPQHF; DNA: TGCGCCAGCAGCTTAACGGGACAAAGCAATCAGCCCCAGCATTTT
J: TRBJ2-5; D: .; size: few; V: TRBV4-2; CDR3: CASSQVGAEPQETQYF; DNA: TGTGCCAGCAGCCAAGTCGGTGCGGAACCCCAAGAGACCCAGTACTTC